The entry below gives a single T cell receptor (beta chain) sequence along with its context. This CDR3 has 13 residues. V lost 6 bases to trimming and J lost 7 bases, with 15 bases between them. CDR1 is MNHNY and CDR2 is SVGAGI in the germline V gene (reference sequence). Original handling: Amplification of reference gene primers provided the estimated nucleated cell counts. Produced via immunoSEQ multiplex PCR; TCRdb's table is partial and in-frame only. The V and J calls and clone size were taken over from that table, and D and trimming were inferred from the DNA. This sample carries 150,000 or so clones, just over 90% of them seen once, and the ten largest clones take roughly 2.1%. Followed over time, Seattle patients had been enrolled while infection was active. This record belongs to a study of blood T cell repertoires in COVID-19. Study background: Donors in the United States, Italy and Spain gave samples during acute or convalescent COVID-19. PBMCs, B-cell-depleted T cells, or T cells provided the cDNA or gDNA that made up the material.

The rearrangement links TRBV6-6 to TRBJ1-2; D may be TRBD1 (5 bases). The source material was peripheral blood. The receptor comes from a woman in her sixties or seventies with COVID-19, enrolled during active disease. CDR3 in DNA: TGTGCCAGCAGCGGTGGAGTGGGACTTGGCTACACCTTC. It codes for CASSGGVGLGYTF.